The entry below describes one T cell receptor (beta chain). As yet, its antigen is unknown. This specimen comes from a study of shared clonotypes between healthy human individuals. Using immunoSEQ multiplex PCR, the repertoire was profiled, and TCRdb retains in-frame clones only, with some absent. The sample includes roughly 1,600,000 clones, approximately 98.5% of them seen just once. V lost 3 bases, J lost 0 bases, and 12 bases lay in between. The CDR3 contains 16 residues. Germline V gives CDR1 SGHNT, CDR2 YYREEE (reference sequence). Regarding the study as a whole: Non-shared clonotypes had lower generation probabilities than those shared by all four donors.

Sequenced input: naive CD4+ T cells sorted from blood. Subset here: CD45RA+ positively selected. The clonotype was recovered from a man aged 30-40 years in good health. The chain employs TRBV5-4 and TRBJ2-2, with TRBD1 as a possible D gene (5 bases). The CDR3 DNA reads TGTGCCAGCAGCTGGGGCCAGGCCACGAACACCGGGGAGCTGTTTTTT. This gives the protein CASSWGQATNTGELFF.